Listed below are T cell receptor beta chains from one sample, sequenced in a study of cytomegalovirus exposure and HLA in healthy donors. This table comes from immunoSEQ multiplex PCR, and its TCRdb copy is limited to in-frame clones, with some not included. The sample contains fewer than 150,000 clones, roughly 83% of which appear only once. Sequencing was performed on PBMCs. Receptors were obtained from a man between 18 and 35 years old in good health and CMV-seronegative. Each CDR3 is given with its conserved first and last residue. Each record gives: D gene, clone size, V gene, J gene, CDR3 protein, CDR3 DNA. D genes are given only for firm matches. Expanded clones get a size class; other rows say once, few or many, or leave the size out.

d_gene: -; abundance: -; v_gene: TRBV7-2; j_gene: TRBJ2-5; CDR3aa: CASSTRYGETQYF; CDR3nt: TGTGCCAGCAGTACCAGGTACGGCGAGACCCAGTACTTC
d_gene: -; abundance: -; v_gene: TRBV6-1; j_gene: TRBJ2-2; CDR3aa: CASSELMEGGELFF; CDR3nt: TGTGCCAGCAGTGAACTCATGGAGGGCGGGGAGCTGTTTTTT
d_gene: TRBD1; abundance: once; v_gene: TRBV5-6; j_gene: TRBJ2-7; CDR3aa: CASSEDRGYYEQYF; CDR3nt: TGTGCCAGCAGCGAGGACAGGGGGTACTACGAGCAGTACTTC
d_gene: TRBD1; abundance: -; v_gene: TRBV7-9; j_gene: TRBJ1-6; CDR3aa: CAGSGGQGNSPLHF; CDR3nt: TGTGCCGGATCCGGGGGACAGGGGAATTCACCCCTCCACTTT
d_gene: TRBD2; abundance: -; v_gene: TRBV11-2; j_gene: TRBJ2-1; CDR3aa: CASSQGLAGPGSYNEQFF; CDR3nt: TGTGCCAGCAGCCAGGGACTAGCGGGTCCGGGCTCCTACAATGAGCAGTTCTTC
d_gene: TRBD1; abundance: -; v_gene: TRBV6-5; j_gene: TRBJ1-3; CDR3aa: CASSPGTGTGNTIYF; CDR3nt: TGTGCCAGCAGTCCCGGGACAGGGACCGGAAACACCATATATTTT
d_gene: TRBD1; abundance: few; v_gene: TRBV7-8; j_gene: TRBJ1-2; CDR3aa: CASSSGTEKNYGYTF; CDR3nt: TGTGCCAGCAGCTCTGGGACAGAGAAGAACTATGGCTACACCTTC
d_gene: TRBD2; abundance: -; v_gene: TRBV2; j_gene: TRBJ2-3; CDR3aa: CASSEAGTSGRALDTQYF; CDR3nt: TGTGCCAGCAGTGAAGCGGGGACTAGCGGGAGGGCCTTGGATACGCAGTATTTT
d_gene: -; abundance: -; v_gene: TRBV4-2; j_gene: TRBJ2-3; CDR3aa: CASSLEAGGTDTQYF; CDR3nt: TGTGCCAGCAGCCTCGAGGCAGGGGGCACAGATACGCAGTATTTT
d_gene: TRBD1; abundance: once; v_gene: TRBV12-5; j_gene: TRBJ2-7; CDR3aa: CASGTGQDYEQYF; CDR3nt: TGTGCTAGTGGTACCGGACAGGACTACGAGCAGTACTTC
d_gene: -; abundance: -; v_gene: TRBV19; j_gene: TRBJ2-2; CDR3aa: CASSVGGGVTGELFF; CDR3nt: TGTGCCAGTAGTGTAGGGGGGGGAGTGACCGGGGAGCTGTTTTTT
d_gene: -; abundance: -; v_gene: TRBV6-1; j_gene: TRBJ1-1; CDR3aa: CASSEWLQGDTEAFF; CDR3nt: TGTGCCAGCAGTGAATGGTTACAGGGTGACACTGAAGCTTTCTTT
d_gene: -; abundance: -; v_gene: TRBV2; j_gene: TRBJ1-5; CDR3aa: CASSDWGEGNQPQHF; CDR3nt: TGTGCCAGCAGTGATTGGGGGGAGGGCAATCAGCCCCAGCATTTT
d_gene: -; abundance: -; v_gene: TRBV5-1; j_gene: TRBJ1-5; CDR3aa: CASSLDTGPGQPQHF; CDR3nt: TGCGCCAGCAGCTTGGATACAGGGCCGGGTCAGCCCCAGCATTTT
d_gene: TRBD1; abundance: -; v_gene: TRBV28; j_gene: TRBJ1-3; CDR3aa: CASSLLGQGRGNTIYF; CDR3nt: TGTGCCAGCAGTTTACTGGGACAGGGACGAGGAAACACCATATATTTT
d_gene: TRBD2; abundance: -; v_gene: TRBV7-6; j_gene: TRBJ2-7; CDR3aa: CASSLSSSGNSYEQYF; CDR3nt: TGTGCCAGCAGCTTAAGCTCTAGCGGGAACTCCTACGAGCAGTACTTC
d_gene: -; abundance: -; v_gene: TRBV15; j_gene: TRBJ1-3; CDR3aa: CATSRGGFGNTIYF; CDR3nt: TGTGCCACCAGCAGAGGAGGGTTTGGAAACACCATATATTTT
d_gene: -; abundance: -; v_gene: TRBV2; j_gene: TRBJ2-7; CDR3aa: CASSEGPGRFSAVYEQYF; CDR3nt: TGTGCCAGCAGTGAAGGACCAGGCCGCTTTTCGGCTGTTTACGAGCAGTACTTC
d_gene: TRBD2; abundance: -; v_gene: TRBV10-1; j_gene: TRBJ2-1; CDR3aa: CASRKAGEGEQFF; CDR3nt: TGCGCCAGCAGAAAAGCGGGAGAAGGTGAGCAGTTCTTC
d_gene: TRBD1; abundance: -; v_gene: TRBV30; j_gene: TRBJ2-3; CDR3aa: CAWSVPQGARDTQYF; CDR3nt: TGTGCCTGGAGTGTACCCCAGGGGGCACGAGATACGCAGTATTTT
d_gene: TRBD2; abundance: -; v_gene: TRBV9; j_gene: TRBJ2-2; CDR3aa: CASSSPPRAGVYTGELFF; CDR3nt: TGTGCCAGCAGCTCCCCGCCCAGGGCGGGAGTTTACACCGGGGAGCTGTTTTTT
d_gene: TRBD2; abundance: -; v_gene: TRBV6-5; j_gene: TRBJ2-3; CDR3aa: CASSGTSDTDTQYF; CDR3nt: TGTGCCAGCAGCGGGACTAGCGACACAGATACGCAGTATTTT